Here is one TCR beta chain with its context. This specimen comes from a study of T cells in Graves' hyperthyroidism and ophthalmopathy. Researchers barred patients who had uncontrolled infection, other autoimmune disease, pregnancy or lactation. Fresh peripheral blood, 10 ml, yielded the PBMCs. Amplified TCR beta CDR3 regions derived from RNA transcripts. The TCR CDR3 was amplified in a first-round RT-PCR using the HTBI primer set. From the multiplex PCR reads, TCRdb called clonotypes with MiXCR, one entry per CDR3 protein. There are under 700,000 distinct CDR3 sequences in the sample; 16% occur only once, and around a sixth lies in the top ten. The CDR3 runs to 19 residues. J was trimmed by 6 bases and V by 6 bases; bases with no gene match: 20. Germline values: CDR1 WSHSY, CDR2 SAAADI.

The receptor was isolated from a woman between 18 and 30 years old with Graves' hyperthyroidism. Sequenced sample: blood. The chain joins TRBV10-2 to TRBJ2-1; 10 bases are a match to TRBD1. The CDR3 region is CASSLTALRQGAPGNEQFF. CDR3 coding DNA: TGCGCCAGCAGCCTAACAGCTTTGCGACAGGGGGCGCCGGGCAATGAGCAGTTCTTC.